This paragraph covers one T cell receptor beta chain sequence. Its target is not known. The germline gene is not matched at one end of the junction; a read error may be the cause. TCRdb itself ran the 5' RACE reads through MiXCR, one entry per CDR3 protein. The data show several thousand distinct CDR3 sequences, under 75% seen once. Findings of the study overall: In terms of TCR gene usage, tumor memory CD4+ T cells clustered together with blood and lymph node memory CD4+ cells, as well as with lymph node naive CD4+ cells.

The V gene's germline CDR1 is DFQATT and CDR2 SNEGSKA (reference sequence). This CDR3 comprises 15 residues. This sequence originates from a female donor with breast cancer. The chain has TRBV20-1 and TRBJ1-5, with a possible D match to TRBD1 (6 bases). The sample taken for sequencing was memory CD4+ T cells sorted from a lymph node. The subset denotes: memory CD4+ T cells, CD4+CD45RO+CD25-. In DNA form, the CDR3 reads TGCAGTGATAGAGTACAGGGAGGTAGCAAACAGCCCCAGCATTTT. Translated, it gives CSDRVQGGSKQPQHF.